The entry below gives a single TCR beta chain sequence along with its context. These data come from a study of blood T cell repertoires in COVID-19. Study-wide background: Acute and convalescent COVID-19 specimens originated in the United States, Italy and Spain. PBMCs, B-cell-depleted T cells, or T cells provided the cDNA or gDNA that made up the material.

In germline, CDR1 is MNHNY, CDR2 SVGAGI (reference sequence). The V end was cut by 6 bases, the J end by 10 bases, with 22 bases between. The CDR3 length is 15 residues. Source study methods: How many nucleated cells were present was estimated from reference gene primer amplification. The protocol was immunoSEQ multiplex PCR, while the TCRdb copy is restricted to in-frame clones and leaves out a portion. The D gene and trimming were derived from the DNA, and the V and J assignments and clone size from that table. This sample has approximately 260,000 clones, with more than 65% found just once. The chain links TRBV6-6 to TRBJ2-1, with a possible D match to TRBD2 (6 bases). The sequencing sample was made of peripheral blood. This clonotype originated in a woman aged 40 to 50 with active or convalescent COVID-19. CDR3 DNA sequence: TGTGCCAGCAGACCCCGGGACTCATCGTTTGGGGAGCAGTTCTTC. Translating it yields CASRPRDSSFGEQFF.